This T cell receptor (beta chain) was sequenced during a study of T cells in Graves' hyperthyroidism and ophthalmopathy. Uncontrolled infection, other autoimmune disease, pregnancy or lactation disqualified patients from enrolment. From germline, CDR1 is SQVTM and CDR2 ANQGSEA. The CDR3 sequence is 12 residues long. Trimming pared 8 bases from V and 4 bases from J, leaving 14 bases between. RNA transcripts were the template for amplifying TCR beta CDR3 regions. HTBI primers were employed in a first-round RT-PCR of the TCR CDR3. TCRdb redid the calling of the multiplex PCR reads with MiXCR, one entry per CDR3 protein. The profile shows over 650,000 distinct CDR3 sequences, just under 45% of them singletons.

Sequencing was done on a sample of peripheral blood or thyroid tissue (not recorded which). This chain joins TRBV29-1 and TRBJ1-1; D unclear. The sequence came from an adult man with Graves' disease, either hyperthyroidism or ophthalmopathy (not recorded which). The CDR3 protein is CSLGSGFTEAFF. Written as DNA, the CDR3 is TGCAGCTTAGGGAGTGGGTTCACTGAAGCTTTCTTT.